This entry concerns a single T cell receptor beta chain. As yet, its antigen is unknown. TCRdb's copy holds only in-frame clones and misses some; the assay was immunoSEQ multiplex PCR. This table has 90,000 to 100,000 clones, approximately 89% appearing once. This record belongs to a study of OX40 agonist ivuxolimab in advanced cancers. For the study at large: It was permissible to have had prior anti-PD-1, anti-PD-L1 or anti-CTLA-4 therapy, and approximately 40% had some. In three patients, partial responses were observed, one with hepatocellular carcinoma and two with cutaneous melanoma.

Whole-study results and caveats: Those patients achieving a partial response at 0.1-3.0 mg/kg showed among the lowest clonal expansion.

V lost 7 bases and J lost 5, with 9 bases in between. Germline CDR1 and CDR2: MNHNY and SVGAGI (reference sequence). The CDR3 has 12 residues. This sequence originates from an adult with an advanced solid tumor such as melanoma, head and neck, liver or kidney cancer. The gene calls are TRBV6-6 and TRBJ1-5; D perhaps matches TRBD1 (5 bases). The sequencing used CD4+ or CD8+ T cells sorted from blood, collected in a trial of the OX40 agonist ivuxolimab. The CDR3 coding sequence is TGTGCCAGCATGAGGGGCGATCAGCCCCAGCATTTT. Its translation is CASMRGDQPQHF.